One and the same sample provided the 30 T cell receptor beta chains below, sequenced in a study of blood T cell repertoires in COVID-19. The method was immunoSEQ multiplex PCR; TCRdb's version includes in-frame clones alone and lacks a portion of them. The sample shows around 140,000 clones, approximately 82% of them seen only once. Source material: peripheral blood. The receptors were gathered from a human donor with acute or convalescent COVID-19. The donor label of this sample is uncertain.

This clone was seen just once. The rearrangement links TRBV21-1 to TRBJ1-2; TRBD1 was called by the table and not checked on the DNA. TRBV21-1 has pseudogene status. The CDR3 is made up of 12 amino acids. CDR3 protein: CASSKTVCGYTF. CDR3 DNA sequence: TGTGCCAGCAGCAAGACAGTTTGTGGCTACACCTTC.

This chain links TRBV30 with TRBJ1-1; TRBD1 matches at 8 bases. The germline gives CDR1 GTSNPN, CDR2 SVGIG (reference sequence). The V gene end was trimmed by 5 bases and the J gene end by 8 bases; junction bases not matched to a gene: 4. The CDR3 loop spans 11 amino acids. The CDR3 DNA reads TGTGCCTGGGCATGGACAGGGGAAGCTTTCTTT. This encodes CAWAWTGEAFF. The whole variable domain, filled in from reference TRBV30 and TRBJ1-1, reads SQTIHQWPATLVQPVGSPLSLECTVEGTSNPNLYWYRQAAGRGLQLLFYSVGIGQISSEVPQNLSASRPQDRQFILSSKKLLLSDSGFYLCAWAWTGEAFFGQGTRLTVV.

The J gene is TRBJ1-5, the V gene TRBV19; a possible D gene is TRBD1 (5 bases). Germline loops: CDR1 LNHDA, CDR2 SQIVND (reference sequence). V was shortened by 5 bases and J by 10 bases, with 12 bases between the two germline ends. The CDR3 sequence is 12 residues long. The CDR3 spells CASSPIREPQHF. CDR3 DNA: TGTGCCAGTAGTCCTATCAGGGAACCCCAGCATTTT.

This clone appeared a few times. The rearrangement uses TRBV9 and TRBJ2-5, with D unresolved. Trimming removed 3 bases from V and 5 bases from J, with 14 bases in between. Germline-derived CDR1 and CDR2 are SGDLS and YYNGEE. This CDR3 region has 14 residues. Written as DNA, the CDR3 is TGTGCCAGCAGCGGCCCCGAGGAGCAGGAGACCCAGTACTTC. This translates into CASSGPEEQETQYF.

V and J are TRBV11-2 and TRBJ1-1; D might be TRBD1 (5 bases). Germline V gene sequence: CDR1 SGHAT, CDR2 FQNNGV. The CDR3 is 15 residues long. Trimming took 5 bases from V and 6 from J, leaving 19 bases between them. The CDR3 nucleotides are TGTGCCAGCAGCCGTCCGGGGGGGTTGCTATCTGAAGCTTTCTTT. Translated: CASSRPGGLLSEAFF.

This sequence joins TRBV7-9 and TRBJ1-1, with TRBD1 matching 8 bases. After removal of 2 bases from V and 4 bases from J, the junction contained 6 bases not matched to a gene. The CDR3 sequence is 15 residues long. Germline V lookup: CDR1 SEHNR, CDR2 FQNEAQ (reference sequence). The CDR3 loop is CASSLRTGRGTEAFF. As DNA, the CDR3 is TGTGCCAGCAGCTTACGGACAGGGCGGGGCACTGAAGCTTTCTTT.

The V gene is TRBV11-3, the J gene TRBJ1-1, with D unclear. The CDR3 loop spans 15 amino acids. Germline V gives CDR1 SGHNT, CDR2 YENEEA. V was shortened by 1 base and J by 0 bases, with 9 bases between the two germline ends. The CDR3 bases are TGTGCCAGCAGCTTAGCGGGGAAAATGAACACTGAAGCTTTCTTT. Protein sequence: CASSLAGKMNTEAFF.

This rearrangement joins TRBV18 to TRBJ1-2; D gene uncertain. In germline, CDR1 is KGHSH, CDR2 LQKENI. Deletions cut 6 bases from V and 4 bases from J, with 12 bases between. The CDR3 has 13 residues. This CDR3 reads CASSPAAVYGYTF. In nucleotides, the CDR3 is TGTGCCAGCTCCCCCGCGGCAGTCTATGGCTACACCTTC. The variable domain in full, with the rest retrieved from reference TRBV18 and TRBJ1-2, is NAGVMQNPRHLVRRRGQEARLRCSPMKGHSHVYWYRQLPEEGLKFMVYLQKENIIDESGMPKERFSAEFPKEGPSILRIQQVVRGDSAAYFCASSPAAVYGYTFGSGTRLTVV.

The chain is built from TRBV7-9 and TRBJ2-1; tentative D call: TRBD1 (5 bases). The V end lost 2 bases, the J end lost 10 bases, and 6 bases lay between the germline ends. Per the germline V gene, CDR1 is SEHNR and CDR2 is FQNEAQ (reference sequence). The CDR3 contains 11 residues. Here the CDR3 reads CASSLSGEQFF. The CDR3 bases are TGTGCCAGCAGCTTATCAGGGGAGCAGTTCTTC.

This clone was recorded many times. The chain combines TRBV13 with TRBJ1-3; no firm D call. This CDR3 region has 13 residues. Trimming took 5 bases from V and 2 from J, leaving 7 bases between them. Per germline, CDR1 PRHDT and CDR2 FYEKMQ (reference sequence). Here the CDR3 reads CASSPPAGNTIYF. As DNA, the CDR3 is TGTGCCAGCAGCCCCCCCGCTGGAAACACCATATATTTT.

This chain connects TRBV6-5 to TRBJ1-5; 7 bases agree with TRBD1. The V gene end was trimmed by 8 bases and the J gene end by 5 bases; junction bases not matched to a gene: 9. Germline loops: CDR1 MNHEY, CDR2 SVGAGI. The CDR3 consists of 14 residues. CDR3 residues: CASGRQGGDQPQHF. CDR3 DNA: TGTGCCAGCGGTAGACAGGGCGGGGATCAGCCCCAGCATTTT.

The chain links TRBV6-5 to TRBJ1-2; 7 bases match TRBD1. The germline gives CDR1 MNHEY, CDR2 SVGAGI. The CDR3 is 14 residues long. The ends lost 6 bases at V and 4 bases at J; junction bases unmatched: 8. For the CDR3, the DNA is TGTGCCAGCAGCGTAGAACAGGGGAGCTATGGCTACACCTTC. Its protein product is CASSVEQGSYGYTF.

J is TRBJ2-1 and V is TRBV7-2; TRBD2 matches at 11 bases. There are 17 residues in the CDR3. Germline V gene data show CDR1 as SGHTA and CDR2 as FQGNSA. V trimming: 5 bases; J trimming: 8 bases; junction bases outside the gene matches: 14. CDR3 protein: CASSALPLAGGSDEQFF. Here the CDR3 DNA reads TGTGCCAGCAGCGCTCTGCCGCTAGCGGGGGGAAGTGATGAGCAGTTCTTC.

The V gene is TRBV6-2 or TRBV6-3, the J gene TRBJ1-2; D is ambiguous. The ends were cut back, 0 bases at V and 7 bases at J, with 9 bases in the middle. The CDR3 consists of 13 residues. Germline V gene lookup returns CDR1 MNHEY and CDR2 SVGEGT. The CDR3 here is CASSYSPQSGYTF. DNA for the CDR3: TGTGCCAGCAGTTACTCGCCCCAGTCTGGCTACACCTTC.

This clone turned up a few times. The V call is TRBV7-9, the J call TRBJ1-1; the D gene is possibly TRBD1 (5 bases). Germline-derived CDR1 and CDR2 are SEHNR and FQNEAQ (reference sequence). V was shortened by 0 bases and J by 6 bases, with 5 bases between the two germline ends. This CDR3 has 12 residues. This CDR3 is CASSLATAEAFF. The CDR3 region has the DNA TGTGCCAGCAGCTTAGCGACAGCTGAAGCTTTCTTT. The whole variable domain, remainder taken from reference TRBV7-9 and TRBJ1-1, is DTGVSQNPRHKITKRGQNVTFRCDPISEHNRLYWYRQTLGQGPEFLTYFQNEAQLEKSRLLSDRFSAERPKGSFSTLEIQRTEQGDSAMYLCASSLATAEAFFGQGTRLTVV.

The J gene is TRBJ1-2, the V gene TRBV5-4; a weak D match, TRBD1 (6 bases). Germline V gives CDR1 SGHNT, CDR2 YYREEE (reference sequence). This CDR3 region has 15 residues. V was clipped by 0 bases and J by 4 bases, with 13 bases between them. In nucleotides, the CDR3 is TGTGCCAGCAGCTTGGCCACAGGGCGAGGCTATGGCTACACCTTC. Translated: CASSLATGRGYGYTF.

The chain combines TRBV4-2 with TRBJ1-2, with D hard to call. CDR1 and CDR2 from the germline V gene are LGHNA and YNFKEQ. The CDR3 has 13 amino acids. V was cut by 0 bases and J by 4 bases, with 6 bases left in between. This chain's CDR3 is CASSQDTGYGYTF. The CDR3 DNA sequence: TGTGCCAGCAGCCAAGATACGGGCTATGGCTACACCTTC.

This chain joins TRBV7-3 and TRBJ1-2; tentative D call: TRBD1 (5 bases). The CDR3 length is 13 residues. V lost 0 bases and J 3 bases, leaving 5 bases between the germline ends. Per germline, CDR1 SGHTA and CDR2 FQGTGA. The CDR3 here is CASSLTGDYGYTF. Written as DNA, the CDR3 is TGTGCCAGCAGCTTAACAGGGGACTATGGCTACACCTTC.

J is TRBJ2-3 and V is TRBV3-1 (or the pseudogene TRBV3-2); a weak D match, TRBD1 (6 bases). Germline V gene data show CDR1 as LGHDT and CDR2 as YNNKEL (reference sequence). The CDR3 extends over 17 amino acids. V gave up 1 base and J gave up 1 base, with 15 bases separating them. CDR3: CASSQVYRVRRTDTQYF. The CDR3, as DNA: TGTGCCAGCAGCCAAGTTTACAGGGTGCGTCGCACAGATACGCAGTATTTT.

The rearrangement uses TRBV7-2 and TRBJ2-1; 8 bases are a match to TRBD2. This CDR3 comprises 17 residues. Germline values: CDR1 SGHTA, CDR2 FQGNSA. Trimming removed 1 base from V and 6 bases from J; junction bases left unmatched: 11. CDR3 in DNA: TGTGCCAGCAGCTTAGTTTCGAGCGGGGGCTCTCGCAATGAGCAGTTCTTC. Its protein is CASSLVSSGGSRNEQFF.

This clone was seen a few times. This chain uses TRBV27 with TRBJ2-7; 8 positions agree with TRBD2. Looked up from germline, CDR1 is MNHEY and CDR2 is SMNVEV (reference sequence). This CDR3 contains 13 residues. Germline trimming cut 6 bases from V and 10 bases from J; bases unmatched to any gene: 11. CDR3 coding DNA: TGTGCCAGCAGCCGGGCGTCCGGGGGGGGTCAGTACTTC. Translating it yields CASSRASGGGQYF.

The rearrangement joins TRBV9 to TRBJ2-7; possible D gene TRBD2, 6 bases. The CDR3 has 14 amino acids. Germline V gene sequence: CDR1 SGDLS, CDR2 YYNGEE. V dropped 0 bases and J dropped 2 bases, with 9 bases sitting between them. The CDR3, as DNA: TGTGCCAGCAGCGTAGGGGGGGTTGCCTACGAGCAGTACTTC. Encoded protein: CASSVGGVAYEQYF.

In its sample, this clone was seen a few times. The chain joins TRBV7-2 to TRBJ1-1; weak D call: TRBD1 (6 bases). V was cut by 0 bases and J by 0 bases, with 14 bases left in between. Germline CDR1 is SGHTA and CDR2 is FQGNSA. CDR3 size: 17 residues. The CDR3 DNA reads as TGTGCCAGCAGCTTAGCGACCCTCGGACAGATGAACACTGAAGCTTTCTTT. It encodes CASSLATLGQMNTEAFF.

The gene calls are TRBV4-1 and TRBJ1-1; 10 bases agree with TRBD1. CDR3 length: 19 residues. Unmatched junction bases numbered 12, after V lost 0 bases and J lost 2 bases. The V gene's germline CDR1 is MGHRA and CDR2 YSYEKL. The CDR3 spells CASSQETPRGTGVNTEAFF. The CDR3 DNA is TGCGCCAGCAGCCAAGAAACCCCGCGGGGGACAGGGGTCAACACTGAAGCTTTCTTT.

This sequence joins TRBV7-2 and TRBJ2-2; 8 bases are shared with TRBD2. Germline V gene data show CDR1 as SGHTA and CDR2 as FQGNSA. V trimming: 11 bases; J trimming: 6 bases; junction bases outside the gene matches: 20. The CDR3 covers 17 residues. The CDR3 DNA sequence: TGTGCCTCATCCCCTGGCGGGGGGCGCCTCGTCTCCGGGGAGCTGTTTTTT. Its protein product is CASSPGGGRLVSGELFF.

The gene calls are TRBV5-1 and TRBJ1-1, with TRBD1 as a possible D gene (6 bases). Germline CDR1 SGHRS, CDR2 YFSETQ. V lost 1 base and J 5 bases, leaving 24 bases between the germline ends. This CDR3 contains 18 residues. As DNA, the CDR3 is TGCGCCAGCAGCTTGTCGGCCAGGGGTCATATCAGTTTGACTGAAGCTTTCTTT. This codes for CASSLSARGHISLTEAFF.

V usage is TRBV18 and J usage is TRBJ2-1; 10 bases fit TRBD2. Germline V gene lookup returns CDR1 KGHSH and CDR2 LQKENI. The CDR3 sequence is 14 residues long. The V gene end was trimmed by 8 bases and the J gene end by 4 bases; junction bases not matched to a gene: 5. The CDR3 region is CASALAGDYNEQFF. The CDR3 DNA is TGTGCCAGCGCCCTAGCGGGGGATTACAATGAGCAGTTCTTC.

The chain employs TRBV9 and TRBJ1-6; D is perhaps TRBD1 (6 bases). Germline CDR1 and CDR2: SGDLS and YYNGEE. The CDR3 is 16 amino acids. The V end lost 0 bases, the J end lost 7 bases, and 14 bases lay between the germline ends. DNA of the CDR3: TGTGCCAGCAGCGTAGCGGGAGGGGGGACGAATTCACCCCTCCACTTT. This gives the protein CASSVAGGGTNSPLHF. Filled out from reference TRBV9 and TRBJ1-6, the complete variable domain reads DSGVTQTPKHLITATGQRVTLRCSPRSGDLSVYWYQQSLDQGLQFLIQYYNGEERAKGNILERFSAQQFPDLHSELNLSSLELGDSALYFCASSVAGGGTNSPLHFGNGTRLTVT.

This chain links TRBV18 with TRBJ2-4; 11 nucleotides agree with TRBD1. Germline values: CDR1 KGHSH, CDR2 LQKENI. The CDR3 has 17 residues. V dropped 3 bases and J dropped 3; count of bases not matched to a gene: 7. The CDR3 coding sequence is TGTGCCAGCTCACCGGGGACAGGGGGTTTGGTCAAAAACATTCAGTACTTC. Protein: CASSPGTGGLVKNIQYF.

This chain uses TRBV9 with TRBJ2-2, with TRBD1 as a possible D gene (6 bases). Germline CDR1 reads SGDLS; CDR2 reads YYNGEE. V was trimmed by 0 bases and J by 6 bases, leaving 21 bases between them. CDR3 length: 18 residues. The CDR3 coding sequence is TGTGCCAGCAGCGTAGGAGTGTCTCGGACAGTACGGGCCGGGGAGCTGTTTTTT. It is translated as CASSVGVSRTVRAGELFF.